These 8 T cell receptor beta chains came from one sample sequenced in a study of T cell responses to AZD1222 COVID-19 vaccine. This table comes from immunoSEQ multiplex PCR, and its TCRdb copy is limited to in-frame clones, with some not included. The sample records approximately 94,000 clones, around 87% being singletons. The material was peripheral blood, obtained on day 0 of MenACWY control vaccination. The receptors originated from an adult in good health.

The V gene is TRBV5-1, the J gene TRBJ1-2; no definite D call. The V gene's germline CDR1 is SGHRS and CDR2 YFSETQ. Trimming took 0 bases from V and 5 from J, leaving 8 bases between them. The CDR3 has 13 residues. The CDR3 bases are TGCGCCAGCAGCTTGGGGGAGGCGTATGGCTACACCTTC. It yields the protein CASSLGEAYGYTF. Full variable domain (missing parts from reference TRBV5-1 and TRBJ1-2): KAGVTQTPRYLIKTRGQQVTLSCSPISGHRSVSWYQQTPGQGLQFLFEYFSETQRNKGNFPGRFSGRQFSNSRSEMNVSTLELGDSALYLCASSLGEAYGYTFGSGTRLTVV.

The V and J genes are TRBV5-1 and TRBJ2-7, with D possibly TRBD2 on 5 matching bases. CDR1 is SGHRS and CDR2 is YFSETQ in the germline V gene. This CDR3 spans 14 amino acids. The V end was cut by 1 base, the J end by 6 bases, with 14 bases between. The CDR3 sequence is CASSLFQDRGEQYF. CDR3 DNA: TGCGCCAGCAGCTTGTTTCAGGACCGGGGCGAGCAGTACTTC.

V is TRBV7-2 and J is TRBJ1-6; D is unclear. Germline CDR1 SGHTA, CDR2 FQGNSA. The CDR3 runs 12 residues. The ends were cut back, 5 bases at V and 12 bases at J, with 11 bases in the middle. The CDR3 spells CASSLPFEPLHF. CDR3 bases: TGTGCCAGCAGCCTACCCTTCGAACCCCTCCACTTT.

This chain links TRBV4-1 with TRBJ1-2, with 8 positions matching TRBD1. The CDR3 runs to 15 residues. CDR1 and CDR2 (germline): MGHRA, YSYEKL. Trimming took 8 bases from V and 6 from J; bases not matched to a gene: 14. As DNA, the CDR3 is TGCGCCAGCGCCAATTGGAAGCAGGGGGCCAATGGCTACACCTTC. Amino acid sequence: CASANWKQGANGYTF.

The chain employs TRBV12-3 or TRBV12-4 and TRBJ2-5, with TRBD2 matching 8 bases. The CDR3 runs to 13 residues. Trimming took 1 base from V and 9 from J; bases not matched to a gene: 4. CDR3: CASSLDRGGPQYF. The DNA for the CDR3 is TGTGCCAGCAGTTTAGACCGGGGGGGCCCCCAGTACTTC.

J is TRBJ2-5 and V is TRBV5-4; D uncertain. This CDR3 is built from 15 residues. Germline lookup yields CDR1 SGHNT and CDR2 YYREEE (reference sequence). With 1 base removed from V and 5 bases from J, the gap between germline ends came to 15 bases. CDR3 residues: CASSLRTAVGETQYF. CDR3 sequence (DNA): TGTGCCAGCAGCTTGCGGACGGCAGTCGGGGAGACCCAGTACTTC.

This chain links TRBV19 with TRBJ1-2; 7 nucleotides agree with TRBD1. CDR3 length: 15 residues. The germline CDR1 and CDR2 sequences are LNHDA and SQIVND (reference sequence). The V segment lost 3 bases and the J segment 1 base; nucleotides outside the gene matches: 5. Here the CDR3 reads CASSMEQGLNYGYTF. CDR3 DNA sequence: TGTGCCAGTAGTATGGAACAGGGGCTTAACTATGGCTACACCTTC.

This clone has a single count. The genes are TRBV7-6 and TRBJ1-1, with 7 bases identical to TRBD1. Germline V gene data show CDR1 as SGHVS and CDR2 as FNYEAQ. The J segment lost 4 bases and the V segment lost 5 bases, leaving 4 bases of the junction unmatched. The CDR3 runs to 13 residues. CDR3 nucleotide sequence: TGTGCCAGCAGCCCAGGGGGGGGCACTGAAGCTTTCTTT. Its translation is CASSPGGGTEAFF. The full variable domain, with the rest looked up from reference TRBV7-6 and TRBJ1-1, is GAGVSQSPRYKVTKRGQDVALRCDPISGHVSLYWYRQALGQGPEFLTYFNYEAQQDKSGLPNDRFSAERPEGSISTLTIQRTEQRDSAMYRCASSPGGGTEAFFGQGTRLTVV.